The TCR beta chain described here comes from a study of monozygotic twins with inflammatory bowel disease. TCRdb reworked the 5' RACE reads into one entry per CDR3 protein, no DNA. The sample has 350,000 to 500,000 distinct CDR3 sequences. The CDR3 runs to 16 residues. Germline V gene sequence: CDR1 SNHLY, CDR2 FYNNEI. Specimen: blood. This TCR derives from a human donor with ulcerative colitis or Crohn's disease, or a healthy co-twin of an affected twin (not recorded which). The chain recombines TRBV2 with TRBJ1-1. CDR3 residues: CASSESPPYMNTEAFF.